The 3 T cell receptor beta chains in this list originate from one sample, sequenced in a study of PD-1 blockade in classical Hodgkin lymphoma (TCRdb year 2020). The sample's time point label, decoded: cycle 4 day 1 (C4D1), after around six weeks of nivolumab. Relapse after autologous stem cell transplantation had occurred in all trial patients, and cohorts A, B and C were distinguished by prior brentuximab vedotin exposure. Preparation of the library involved the immunoSEQ multiplex PCR assay. TCRdb re-hosts the immuneACCESS table, in-frame sequences only. Its copies lack some clones; in the studies checked, an unresolved V gene accounts for under half of them, and the cause for the rest is not known. The sample contains some 100,000 clones, just over 90% of them found a single time. The ten largest account for roughly 2% of the sample. This specimen was peripheral blood mononuclear cells (PBMCs), taken before the fourth cycle of nivolumab. These receptors were obtained from a human donor with classical Hodgkin lymphoma.

The chain recombines TRBV30 with TRBJ1-1; D may be TRBD1 (5 bases). V was trimmed by 3 bases and J by 1 base, leaving 9 bases between them. Germline V lookup: CDR1 GTSNPN, CDR2 SVGIG (reference sequence). The CDR3 runs 13 residues. CDR3 DNA: TGTGCCTGGAGCGGGGACGGGAACACTGAAGCTTTCTTT. This gives the protein CAWSGDGNTEAFF.

V gene TRBV27 combines with J gene TRBJ2-7; D not certain. The CDR3 spans 15 residues. V was clipped by 3 bases and J by 2 bases, with 14 bases between them. CDR1 is MNHEY, CDR2 SMNVEV, per germline (reference sequence). The CDR3 reads CASSFRPESTYEQYF. In DNA, the CDR3 is TGTGCCAGCAGTTTCCGGCCCGAGAGTACCTACGAGCAGTACTTC.

The gene calls are TRBV29-1 and TRBJ1-1; no definite D call. The CDR3 is 8 amino acids. Germline CDR1 and CDR2: SQVTM and ANQGSEA. V was cut by 7 bases and J by 11 bases, with 8 bases left in between. CDR3 in amino acids: CSAERAFF. CDR3 bases: TGCAGCGCCGAGAGGGCTTTCTTT. Filled out from reference TRBV29-1 and TRBJ1-1, the complete variable domain reads SAVISQKPSRDICQRGTSLTIQCQVDSQVTMMFWYRQQPGQSLTLIATANQGSEATYESGFVIDKFPISRPNLTFSTLTVSNMSPEDSSIYLCSAERAFFGQGTRLTVV.